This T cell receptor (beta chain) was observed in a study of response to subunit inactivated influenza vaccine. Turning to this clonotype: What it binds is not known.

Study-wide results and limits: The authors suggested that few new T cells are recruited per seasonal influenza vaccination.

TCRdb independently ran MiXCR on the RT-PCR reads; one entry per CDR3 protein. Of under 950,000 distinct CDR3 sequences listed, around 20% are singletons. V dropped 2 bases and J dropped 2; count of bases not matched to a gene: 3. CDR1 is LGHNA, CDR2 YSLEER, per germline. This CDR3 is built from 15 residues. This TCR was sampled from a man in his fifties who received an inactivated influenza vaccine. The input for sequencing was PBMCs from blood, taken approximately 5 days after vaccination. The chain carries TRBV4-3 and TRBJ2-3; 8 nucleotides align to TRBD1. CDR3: CASSQRQGFTDTQYF. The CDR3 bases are TGCGCCAGCAGCCAACGACAGGGGTTCACAGATACGCAGTATTTT.